A selection of T cell receptor beta chains follows, all from one sample in a study of beta chain features in type 1 diabetes. Repertoires were generated with immunoSEQ multiplex PCR, while TCRdb's copy carries only in-frame clones and drops some. The table has under 400,000 clones, roughly an eighth seen once. Sequencing used naive CD4+ T cells from blood. These receptors were obtained from a young man in good health. The CDR3 runs from the conserved cysteine through the conserved F or W. Each record gives: D gene, clone size, V gene, J gene, CDR3 DNA, CDR3 protein. The D gene is left open where the match is weak. Only some rows state a clone size, as once, few, many or a class for expanded clones.

TRBD2,few,TRBV5-4,TRBJ2-3,TGTGCCAGCAGTTCTAGCGGAAGCACAGATACGCAGTATTTT,CASSSSGSTDTQYF
TRBD1,NA,TRBV6-5,TRBJ2-5,TGTGCCAGCAGTAGGGACAGACAAGAGACCCAGTACTTC,CASSRDRQETQYF
NA,few,TRBV4-1,TRBJ1-5,TGCGCCAGCAGCCAAGGACTCGACAGGTCGGTACAGCCCCAGCATTTT,CASSQGLDRSVQPQHF
TRBD1,NA,TRBV30,TRBJ2-3,TGTGCCTGGAGTGGGACAGGGAGCACAGATACGCAGTATTTT,CAWSGTGSTDTQYF
NA,NA,TRBV29-1,TRBJ2-5,TGCAGCGTTGTGCAAGGGGGGGTCGGGGAGACCCAGTACTTC,CSVVQGGVGETQYF
NA,NA,TRBV4-2,TRBJ2-1,TGTGCCAGCAGCCCCCGCCGGAGCTCCTACAATGAGCAGTTCTTC,CASSPRRSSYNEQFF
TRBD1,NA,TRBV27,TRBJ1-2,TGTGCCAGCAGGACCTCTGGGACAGGGACCTATGGCTACACCTTC,CASRTSGTGTYGYTF
TRBD2,few,TRBV10-3,TRBJ2-1,TGTGCCATCAGTAAAACTAGCGGGAGTAGCTCCTACAATGAGCAGTTCTTC,CAISKTSGSSSYNEQFF
NA,few,TRBV9,TRBJ2-5,TGTGCCAGCAGCGTAGCCGGTCAGGGTGGGGTGGAGACCCAGTACTTC,CASSVAGQGGVETQYF
NA,NA,TRBV18,TRBJ2-1,TGTGCCAGCTCACCTCCTCTTCAACAAACCTACAATGAGCAGTTCTTC,CASSPPLQQTYNEQFF
NA,NA,TRBV7-2,TRBJ2-1,TGTGCCAGCAGCTTAGTAGGGTATGGGGGGAATGAGCAGTTCTTC,CASSLVGYGGNEQFF
NA,few,TRBV18,TRBJ2-7,TGTGCCAGCTCACCCAACCGGGATGAGCAGTACTTC,CASSPNRDEQYF
TRBD2,few,TRBV7-3,TRBJ2-1,TGTGCCAGCAGCCCCATGGCGACTAGCGGCCACAATGAGCAGTTCTTC,CASSPMATSGHNEQFF
NA,NA,TRBV29-1,TRBJ2-7,TGCAGCGTCCGACAGGTGCTTTCCTACGAGCAGTACTTC,CSVRQVLSYEQYF
TRBD2,NA,TRBV5-4,TRBJ2-7,TGTGCCAGCAGCACCATGACTAGCGGGAAAGAGCAGTACTTC,CASSTMTSGKEQYF
NA,few,TRBV27,TRBJ2-7,TGTGCCAGCAGTTTGGCAGGGACCTACGAGCAGTACTTC,CASSLAGTYEQYF
NA,NA,TRBV6-6,TRBJ2-7,TGTGCCAGCAGTTTAATGACAGGTTCCTACGAGCAGTACTTC,CASSLMTGSYEQYF
NA,few,TRBV30,TRBJ2-3,TGTGCCTGGAGTCAGGGAATGGTCGCAGATACGCAGTATTTT,CAWSQGMVADTQYF
TRBD2,few,TRBV11-2,TRBJ2-7,TGTGCCAGTAATAGCGGGACTATTGGCGAGCAGTACTTC,CASNSGTIGEQYF
NA,NA,TRBV19,TRBJ2-4,TGTGCCAGTAGTGCCCAGGGACTAAACATTCAGTACTTC,CASSAQGLNIQYF
TRBD1,few,TRBV7-2,TRBJ1-4,TGTGCCAGCAGCCAAGGACAGGGGAATGAAAAACTGTTTTTT,CASSQGQGNEKLFF
NA,few,TRBV4-3,TRBJ1-2,TGCGCCAGCAGCCGAACCAAGGGGCCCTACACCTTC,CASSRTKGPYTF
TRBD1,NA,TRBV6-4,TRBJ1-5,TGTGCCAGCAGAGGGACAGGGTGCAATCAGCCCCAGCATTTT,CASRGTGCNQPQHF
NA,few,TRBV11-1,TRBJ2-1,TGTGCCAGCAGCTTGAGAGGGTACAATGAGCAGTTCTTC,CASSLRGYNEQFF
TRBD1,few,TRBV30,TRBJ1-1,TGTGCTCGGGACAGAATGAACACTGAAGCTTTCTTT,CARDRMNTEAFF
NA,few,TRBV29-1,TRBJ1-1,TGCAGCGTAAACAGGTTTATGAACACTGAAGCTTTCTTT,CSVNRFMNTEAFF
NA,NA,TRBV7-8,TRBJ2-7,TGTGCCAGCAGCTTCTCACTAGCTTCCTACGAGCAGTACTTC,CASSFSLASYEQYF
NA,NA,TRBV2,TRBJ1-5,TGTGCCAGCAGCCTCCAGAGGGCCCAGCCCCAGCATTTT,CASSLQRAQPQHF
TRBD1,few,TRBV30,TRBJ1-2,TGTGCCTGGCGAGTTATAGGGGGCACGGGCTACACCTTC,CAWRVIGGTGYTF
NA,few,TRBV18,TRBJ2-3,TGTGCCAGCTCACCACGATTGAACAGGGTAACCTCCACAGATACGCAGTATTTT,CASSPRLNRVTSTDTQYF
TRBD1,NA,TRBV18,TRBJ1-5,TGTGCCAGCTCACGTGGACAGGGGGAAAGCAATCAGCCCCAGCATTTT,CASSRGQGESNQPQHF
NA,few,TRBV28,TRBJ2-7,TGTGCCAGCAAACCCCAATCAGGGGTTCAGTACGAGCAGTACTTC,CASKPQSGVQYEQYF
TRBD1,NA,TRBV7-9,TRBJ1-5,TGTGCCAGCAGCCAGGGACAGGGTAATCAGCCCCAGCATTTT,CASSQGQGNQPQHF
NA,once,TRBV4-3,TRBJ2-5,TGCGCCAGCAGCCAAGTTGTTGACAGCCGAGAGACCCAGTACTTC,CASSQVVDSRETQYF
NA,NA,TRBV4-2,TRBJ2-2,TGTGCCAGCAGCCAAGATCTGAGATCTGCCGGGGAGCTGTTTTTT,CASSQDLRSAGELFF
NA,NA,TRBV6-5,TRBJ2-1,TGTGCCAGCAGTTACTCGGAAACTAGTTACAATGAGCAGTTCTTC,CASSYSETSYNEQFF
TRBD2,few,TRBV7-3,TRBJ2-3,TGTGCCAGCAGCCCGACTAGCGGATCCACAGATACGCAGTATTTT,CASSPTSGSTDTQYF
TRBD1,many,TRBV29-1,TRBJ2-7,TGCAGCGTAGCCCCGGGACAGGGAACGGGCGAGCAGTACTTC,CSVAPGQGTGEQYF
NA,NA,TRBV7-9,TRBJ2-4,TGTGCCAGCAGCCCCGAGAGGGCGGCAACACTAGCCAAAAACATTCAGTACTTC,CASSPERAATLAKNIQYF
TRBD1,NA,TRBV4-1,TRBJ2-5,TGCGCCAGCAGCCAAGATCCTGGACAGGGGAAGACCCAGTACTTC,CASSQDPGQGKTQYF
NA,NA,TRBV6-6,TRBJ2-3,TGTGCCAGCACCCCTCTGGAGTCCACAGATACGCAGTATTTT,CASTPLESTDTQYF
NA,few,TRBV30,TRBJ1-4,TGTGCCTGGAGTGCTGGACTGAGTAATGAAAAACTGTTTTTT,CAWSAGLSNEKLFF
TRBD1,NA,TRBV7-2,TRBJ2-1,TGTGCCAGCAGCCGAATGACAGGGCACACGGGGCATGAGCAGTTCTTC,CASSRMTGHTGHEQFF
NA,few,TRBV7-2,TRBJ2-2,TGTGCCAGCAGCAAACAGGGGAACACCGGGGAGCTGTTTTTT,CASSKQGNTGELFF
NA,NA,TRBV15,TRBJ2-4,TGTGCCACCAGCAGAGATGCCGGGTACATTCAGTACTTC,CATSRDAGYIQYF
TRBD1,NA,TRBV5-1,TRBJ1-1,TGCGCCAGCAGCTCGGACAGGGATTCTTTCGGGGTGAACACTGAAGCTTTCTTT,CASSSDRDSFGVNTEAFF
NA,NA,TRBV15,TRBJ1-6,TGTGCCACCAGCAGAGATGAGCTTCGGGACTGGGCTCGTAATTCACCCCTCCACTTT,CATSRDELRDWARNSPLHF